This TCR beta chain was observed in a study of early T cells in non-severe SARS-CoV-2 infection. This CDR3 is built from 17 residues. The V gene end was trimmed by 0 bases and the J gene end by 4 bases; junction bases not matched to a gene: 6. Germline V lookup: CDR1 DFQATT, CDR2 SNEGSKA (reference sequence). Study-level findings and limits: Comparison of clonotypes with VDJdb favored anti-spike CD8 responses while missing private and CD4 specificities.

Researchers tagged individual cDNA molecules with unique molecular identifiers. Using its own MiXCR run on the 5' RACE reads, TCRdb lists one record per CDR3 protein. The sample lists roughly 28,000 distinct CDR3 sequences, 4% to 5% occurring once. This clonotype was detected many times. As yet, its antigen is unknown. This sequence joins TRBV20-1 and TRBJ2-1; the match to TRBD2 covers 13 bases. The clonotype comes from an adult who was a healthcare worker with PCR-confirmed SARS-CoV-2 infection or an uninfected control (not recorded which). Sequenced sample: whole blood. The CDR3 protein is CSARDSRTSGSYNEQFF. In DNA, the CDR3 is TGCAGTGCTAGAGATTCCCGGACTAGCGGGAGTTACAATGAGCAGTTCTTC.